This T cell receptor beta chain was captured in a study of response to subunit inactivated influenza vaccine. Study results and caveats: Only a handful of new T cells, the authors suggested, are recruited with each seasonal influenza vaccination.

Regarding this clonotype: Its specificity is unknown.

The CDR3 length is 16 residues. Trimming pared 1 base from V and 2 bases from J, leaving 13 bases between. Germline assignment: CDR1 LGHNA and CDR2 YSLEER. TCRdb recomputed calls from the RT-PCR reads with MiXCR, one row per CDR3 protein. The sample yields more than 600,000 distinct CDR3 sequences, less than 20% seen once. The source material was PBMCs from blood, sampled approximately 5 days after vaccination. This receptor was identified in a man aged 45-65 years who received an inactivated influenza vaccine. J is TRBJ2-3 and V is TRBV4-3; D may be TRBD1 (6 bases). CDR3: CASSQATGSFTDTQYF. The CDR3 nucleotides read TGCGCCAGCAGCCAAGCTACAGGGAGCTTCACAGATACGCAGTATTTT.